This TCR beta chain was identified in a study of blood T cell repertoires in COVID-19. The data were produced by immunoSEQ multiplex PCR, yet TCRdb's version contains in-frame clones alone and is incomplete. This sample has hundreds of thousands of clones; 90% occur once, and the top ten carry about 1.8%. CDR1 and CDR2 (germline): LGHNA, YNFKEQ. V shed 4 bases, J shed 8 bases, and the junction held 25 bases outside the gene matches. There are 20 residues in the CDR3. This study enrolled people aged roughly 18 to 89 from around 25 US geographic areas. Cohorts were determined from participant-reported clinical history.

This sequence originates from a woman aged 18 to 35 with acute COVID-19. The specimen sequenced was PBMCs or T cells enriched from blood (not recorded which). The gene calls are TRBV4-2 and TRBJ2-1; 8 nucleotides line up with TRBD2. The CDR3: CASSPQARTSRAGPPDEQFF. In DNA, the CDR3 is TGTGCCAGCAGCCCACAGGCCCGGACTAGCCGGGCGGGACCCCCCGATGAGCAGTTCTTC.